The clone carrying this TCR beta chain was seen once. These data come from a study of T cell responses to AZD1222 COVID-19 vaccine. Some clones are missing from TCRdb's copy, which holds only in-frame ones; the method was immunoSEQ multiplex PCR. The table has 130,000 to 150,000 clones, approximately 89% seen once; the top ten hold less than 5.5%. The CDR3 is made up of 17 amino acids. V was cut by 2 bases and J by 3 bases, with 21 bases left in between. Germline lookup yields CDR1 SGHRS and CDR2 YFSETQ. The sequencing here drew on peripheral blood, taken on day 0 of AZD1222 vaccination. The V call is TRBV5-1, the J call TRBJ2-7; D possibly corresponds to TRBD2 (5 bases). The clonotype originates from an adult in good health. This chain's CDR3 is CASSFKGGKGEGYEQYF. In DNA, the CDR3 is TGCGCCAGCAGCTTTAAAGGTGGAAAGGGAGAAGGCTACGAGCAGTACTTC.